The entry below describes one T cell receptor (beta chain). Its antigen is not known. This sample is part of a study of vaccination and CD4 T cells after COVID-19. The CDR3 totals 16 residues. Germline values: CDR1 SGHTA, CDR2 FQGTGA. V dropped 2 bases and J dropped 5; count of bases not matched to a gene: 7. An Oncomine TCR Beta short-read assay was used to sequence the DNA from cultured CD4+ T cells. One entry per CDR3 protein results from TCRdb running MiXCR on the PCR reads. Of about 22,000 distinct CDR3 sequences listed, more than 30% were seen once; the top ten hold approximately 30%. The time point was: late sampling 161 to 241 days after vaccination in three convalescent patients. Treatment specified: roughly 11-day PBMC culture with coronavirus spike peptide pools or control peptides (ViraFEST assay). It was after more than 8 days of culture that CD4+ T cells were isolated by negative selection.

Material: CD4+ T cells from blood, cultured in vitro, obtained about 7 months after SARS-CoV-2 vaccination. The chain links TRBV7-3 to TRBJ2-3, with TRBD1 matching 10 bases. This receptor was obtained from a human donor who had recovered from COVID-19. CDR3 residues: CASSLGTGVGKDTQYF. The CDR3, as DNA: TGTGCCAGCAGCTTAGGGACAGGGGTTGGTAAAGATACGCAGTATTTT.